Below, one T cell receptor beta chain is given with its context. Assay: immunoSEQ multiplex PCR; the TCRdb copy retains only in-frame clones and omits some. The sample consists of 100,000 or so clones, approximately 92% of them appearing once. The data belong to a study of blood T cell repertoires in COVID-19. The CDR3 has 15 amino acids. In germline, CDR1 is SGHRS, CDR2 YFSETQ. Trimming shortened V by 2 bases and J by 3 bases, and 12 bases separated the two germline ends. The sequenced sample was peripheral blood. The chain links TRBV5-1 to TRBJ1-5; TRBD1 might be the D (6 bases). This clonotype originated in a middle-aged man with active COVID-19. CDR3 sequence (DNA): TGCGCCAGCAGCTTCCAGGGGCTAGACAATCAGCCCCAGCATTTT. Its translation is CASSFQGLDNQPQHF.